Following are 6 T cell receptor beta chains from one sample sequenced in a study of cytomegalovirus exposure and HLA in healthy donors. The PCR had 60 Vbeta and 13 Jbeta primers. Only in-frame clones appear in the TCRdb table, and some are missing; sequencing was by immunoSEQ multiplex PCR. The table lists some 110,000 clones. Input material: PBMCs. The origin of the receptors is a middle-aged man in good health and CMV-seronegative.

The V and J genes are TRBV7-6 and TRBJ2-7, with 7 nucleotides matching TRBD1. J lost 5 bases, V lost 5 bases, and 9 bases had no gene match. Germline V CDR1 and CDR2: SGHVS, FNYEAQ. The length of the CDR3 is 14 residues. The CDR3 reads CASSRATGVHEQYF. In DNA form, the CDR3 reads TGTGCCAGCAGCCGTGCTACAGGGGTCCACGAGCAGTACTTC.

The rearrangement joins TRBV7-9 to TRBJ1-4; maybe TRBD1 (6 bases). The V end was cut by 1 base, the J end by 5 bases, with 14 bases between. Germline V gives CDR1 SEHNR, CDR2 FQNEAQ (reference sequence). The CDR3 covers 16 residues. The CDR3 region has the DNA TGTGCCAGCAGCTTAGGGAGGACAGTCGAAAATGAAAAACTGTTTTTT. It codes for CASSLGRTVENEKLFF.

The rearrangement links TRBV4-3 to TRBJ1-2, with TRBD1 as a possible D gene (5 bases). V was trimmed by 4 bases and J by 4 bases, leaving 19 bases between them. Germline-derived CDR1 and CDR2 are LGHNA and YSLEER. The CDR3 consists of 16 residues. The CDR3 sequence is CASSPTLQVLIYGYTF. CDR3 DNA sequence: TGCGCCAGCAGCCCTACCTTACAGGTCCTAATCTATGGCTACACCTTC.

DNA for the CDR3: TGCGCCAGCAGCTTGGCGACAGGGGTTTTCTACGAGCAGTACTTC. This translates into CASSLATGVFYEQYF. The rearrangement links TRBV5-1 to TRBJ2-7; 8 bases agree with TRBD1. Trimming cost V 0 bases and J 3 bases; bases outside gene matches: 5. This CDR3 contains 15 residues. In germline, CDR1 is SGHRS, CDR2 YFSETQ.

CDR3 DNA: TGTGCCAGCAGCTTGGAGCCTACCGCCGAGCAGTACTTC. The encoded protein is CASSLEPTAEQYF. The rearrangement links TRBV5-4 to TRBJ2-7; D is ambiguous. The germline V and J ends were trimmed by 0 bases and 6 bases, with 10 bases remaining between them. The length of the CDR3 is 13 residues. The germline CDR1 and CDR2 sequences are SGHNT and YYREEE (reference sequence).

The chain uses TRBV5-1 and TRBJ2-7; 7 nucleotides agree with TRBD1. The CDR3 is 14 amino acids. The J segment lost 0 bases and the V segment lost 1 base, leaving 1 base of the junction unmatched. The germline V gene encodes CDR1 SGHRS and CDR2 YFSETQ. Here the CDR3 reads CASSLSGGSYEQYF. In DNA form, the CDR3 reads TGCGCCAGCAGCTTGTCAGGGGGCTCCTACGAGCAGTACTTC. Filled out from reference TRBV5-1 and TRBJ2-7, the complete variable domain reads KAGVTQTPRYLIKTRGQQVTLSCSPISGHRSVSWYQQTPGQGLQFLFEYFSETQRNKGNFPGRFSGRQFSNSRSEMNVSTLELGDSALYLCASSLSGGSYEQYFGPGTRLTVT.